The next 27 T cell receptor beta chains were all read from a single sample in a study of blood T cell repertoires in COVID-19. Data came from immunoSEQ multiplex PCR; TCRdb stores just in-frame clones and leaves some out. The sample yields approximately 200,000 clones, 65% to 90% seen once. The sequenced sample consisted of PBMCs or T cells enriched from blood (not recorded which). The origin of the receptors is a woman between 25 and 40 years old who had been exposed to COVID-19.

The chain has TRBV6-5 and TRBJ1-5, with D perhaps matching TRBD1 (5 bases). Germline V gene data show CDR1 as MNHEY and CDR2 as SVGAGI. V was trimmed by 6 bases and J by 4 bases, leaving 16 bases between them. The CDR3 totals 15 residues. This chain's CDR3 is CASSETDSLNQPQHF. The CDR3 nucleotides are TGTGCCAGCAGCGAGACAGATTCGCTTAATCAGCCCCAGCATTTT.

V and J are TRBV7-9 and TRBJ1-1, with a possible D match to TRBD1 (6 bases). The CDR3 covers 14 residues. V was shortened by 2 bases and J by 3 bases, with 10 bases between the two germline ends. Germline V CDR1 and CDR2: SEHNR, FQNEAQ (reference sequence). The CDR3: CASSLRGGYTEAFF. For the CDR3, the DNA is TGTGCCAGCAGCTTAAGGGGGGGATACACTGAAGCTTTCTTT.

The chain combines TRBV9 with TRBJ2-5; D may be TRBD1 (6 bases). Germline loops: CDR1 SGDLS, CDR2 YYNGEE. V was pared by 3 bases and J by 2 bases, with 23 bases between. There are 18 residues in the CDR3. The CDR3 nucleotides read TGTGCCAGCAGCGAGGACCACGGACAGTCCCTGATGCAAGAGACCCAGTACTTC. Translating gives CASSEDHGQSLMQETQYF.

The chain employs TRBV28 and TRBJ1-1; D uncertain. The CDR3 extends over 14 amino acids. The V gene lost 3 bases and the J gene lost 0 bases, with 8 bases spanning the gap. CDR1 and CDR2 (germline): MDHEN, SYDVKM. The CDR3 sequence is CASSLAELNTEAFF. The CDR3 region has the DNA TGTGCCAGCAGTTTGGCGGAATTGAACACTGAAGCTTTCTTT.

This chain uses TRBV6-2 or TRBV6-3 with TRBJ1-2, with unresolved D. Looked up from germline, CDR1 is MNHEY and CDR2 is SVGEGT. V gave up 2 bases and J gave up 8 bases, with 15 bases separating them. The CDR3 covers 14 residues. The CDR3 loop reads CASSYIPGIGGYTF. In nucleotides, the CDR3 is TGTGCCAGCAGTTACATCCCCGGGATAGGCGGCTACACCTTC.

V usage is TRBV4-1 and J usage is TRBJ2-2; TRBD1 matches at 10 bases. Trimming took 0 bases from V and 6 from J; bases not matched to a gene: 10. The V gene's germline CDR1 is MGHRA and CDR2 YSYEKL. CDR3 length equals 18 residues. The CDR3 is CASSQEGTGDPHPGELFF. As DNA, the CDR3 is TGCGCCAGCAGCCAAGAAGGGACAGGGGACCCTCACCCCGGGGAGCTGTTTTTT.

Only one count was recorded for this clone. The V gene is TRBV6-1, the J gene TRBJ2-4; D gene uncertain. V dropped 2 bases and J dropped 1 base, with 12 bases sitting between them. The CDR3 has 16 residues. Germline CDR1 reads MNHNS; CDR2 reads SASEGT. The CDR3 loop reads CASSEYGFEAKNIQYF. DNA of the CDR3: TGTGCCAGCAGTGAATACGGGTTTGAGGCCAAAAACATTCAGTACTTC.

The gene calls are TRBV4-1 and TRBJ1-4; no reliable D call. V lost 0 bases, J lost 8 bases, and 16 bases lay in between. The CDR3 has 16 residues. Germline loops: CDR1 MGHRA, CDR2 YSYEKL. As DNA, the CDR3 is TGCGCCAGCAGCCAAGATCGAGACTTTGGGAGGGAAAAACTGTTTTTT. It codes for CASSQDRDFGREKLFF.

This clone has a single count. This chain links TRBV5-1 with TRBJ1-1; 7 positions match TRBD1. V was pared by 0 bases and J by 3 bases, with 14 bases of the junction left unmatched. The CDR3 loop spans 18 amino acids. Germline V gives CDR1 SGHRS, CDR2 YFSETQ. The chain's CDR3 is CASSLAKGAHVRYTEAFF. The CDR3 DNA reads TGCGCCAGCAGCTTGGCGAAGGGGGCTCATGTGAGGTACACTGAAGCTTTCTTT.

The chain combines TRBV5-1 with TRBJ2-1, with 8 bases that match TRBD1. V was pared by 3 bases and J by 6 bases, with 8 bases of the junction left unmatched. The CDR3 loop spans 15 amino acids. Germline assignment: CDR1 SGHRS and CDR2 YFSETQ. DNA of the CDR3: TGCGCCAGCAGCTCAAAGGGGGACAGGTCCAATGAGCAGTTCTTC. Protein sequence: CASSSKGDRSNEQFF.

V usage is TRBV21-1 and J usage is TRBJ1-5. TRBV21-1 represents a pseudogene. The CDR3 is 21 amino acids. The CDR3 coding sequence is TGTGCCAGCAGGTCCACCCCCAGCCAGGTGTCGGGGGTGAGTAGCAATCAGCCCCAGCATTTT. Encoded protein: CASRSTPSQVSGVSSNQPQHF.

V is TRBV5-1 and J is TRBJ1-2; the D gene is possibly TRBD1 (6 bases). The length of the CDR3 is 13 residues. CDR1 is SGHRS, CDR2 YFSETQ, per germline. Trimming pared 2 bases from V and 5 bases from J, leaving 10 bases between. The CDR3 reads CASSFDRTYGYTF. Here the CDR3 DNA reads TGCGCCAGCAGCTTTGACAGGACTTATGGCTACACCTTC.

The chain combines TRBV5-3 with TRBJ2-7; unclear D gene. TRBV5-3 is an ORF, and what it does is uncertain. V was cut by 1 base and J by 5 bases, with 10 bases left in between. This CDR3 is 13 amino acids long. The CDR3 here is CARSLSPEDEQYF. Here the CDR3 DNA reads TGTGCCAGAAGCTTGTCCCCAGAGGACGAGCAGTACTTC.

This clone was seen only a few times. This rearrangement joins TRBV19 to TRBJ2-3; 9 bases line up with TRBD1. Germline V gene lookup returns CDR1 LNHDA and CDR2 SQIVND (reference sequence). Trimming at V came to 10 bases and at J to 5 bases, leaving 13 bases not matched to a gene. The CDR3 is made up of 15 amino acids. The CDR3 coding sequence is TGTGCCACAAAAGGGGTGGGACAGGGAGGAGATACGCAGTATTTT. Protein sequence: CATKGVGQGGDTQYF.

The CDR3 protein is CASSFRGLGYYNEQFF. The CDR3, as DNA: TGTGCCAGCAGTTTTAGGGGACTAGGTTACTACAATGAGCAGTTCTTC. V gene TRBV27 combines with J gene TRBJ2-1; TRBD2 agrees at 8 bases. The ends lost 3 bases at V and 3 bases at J; junction bases unmatched: 7. The CDR3 contains 16 residues. In germline, CDR1 is MNHEY, CDR2 SMNVEV (reference sequence).

This rearrangement joins TRBV5-4 to TRBJ1-4, with a possible D match to TRBD1 (6 bases). Trimming took off 4 bases at V and 5 bases at J, with 12 bases between the two ends. The germline CDR1 and CDR2 sequences are SGHNT and YYREEE (reference sequence). The CDR3 contains 14 residues. The CDR3 DNA sequence: TGTGCCAGCAGCGCCGGGGGGCGCAATGAAAAACTGTTTTTT. It encodes CASSAGGRNEKLFF.

The chain employs TRBV7-8 and TRBJ1-4; the match to TRBD1 covers 9 bases. J was trimmed by 4 bases and V by 4 bases; bases with no gene match: 7. The CDR3 is made up of 16 amino acids. Per the germline V gene, CDR1 is SGHVS and CDR2 is FQNEAQ. This chain's CDR3 is CASSWRTGQGNEKLFF. The CDR3 bases are TGTGCCAGCAGCTGGCGGACGGGACAGGGTAATGAAAAACTGTTTTTT.

This clone occurred a few times. V usage is TRBV19 and J usage is TRBJ2-7; 7 nucleotides match TRBD2. The CDR3 is 13 residues long. J gave up 3 bases and V 7 bases, and 6 bases lay outside the gene matches. Per the germline V gene, CDR1 is LNHDA and CDR2 is SQIVND (reference sequence). The CDR3 protein is CASMGGRNYEQYF. The CDR3 DNA follows: TGTGCCAGTATGGGAGGGAGGAACTACGAGCAGTACTTC.

The rearrangement links TRBV6-5 to TRBJ2-6; possible D gene TRBD2, 6 bases. The CDR3 has 15 residues. CDR1 is MNHEY, CDR2 SVGAGI, per germline. The V end lost 2 bases, the J end lost 2 bases, and 7 bases lay between the germline ends. This CDR3 is CASSYAGTGANVLTF. DNA for the CDR3: TGTGCCAGCAGTTACGCGGGAACTGGGGCCAACGTCCTGACTTTC.

V usage is TRBV5-5 and J usage is TRBJ1-2, with D maybe TRBD1 (6 bases). This CDR3 has 15 amino acids. Germline V gene data show CDR1 as SGHKS and CDR2 as YYEKEE (reference sequence). Trimming took off 1 base at V and 3 bases at J, with 13 bases between the two ends. CDR3 nucleotides: TGTGCCAGCAGCTTGACAGGGACCAATGACTATGGCTACACCTTC. As protein: CASSLTGTNDYGYTF.

V usage is TRBV18 and J usage is TRBJ2-1; maybe TRBD1 (6 bases). This CDR3 is built from 16 residues. In germline, CDR1 is KGHSH, CDR2 LQKENI. V was pared by 2 bases and J by 0 bases, with 11 bases between. The CDR3 sequence: CASSPTGLSSYNEQFF. CDR3 nucleotide sequence: TGTGCCAGCTCACCAACAGGGCTAAGCTCCTACAATGAGCAGTTCTTC. Filled out from reference TRBV18 and TRBJ2-1, the complete variable domain reads NAGVMQNPRHLVRRRGQEARLRCSPMKGHSHVYWYRQLPEEGLKFMVYLQKENIIDESGMPKERFSAEFPKEGPSILRIQQVVRGDSAAYFCASSPTGLSSYNEQFFGPGTRLTVL.

The V gene is TRBV9, the J gene TRBJ2-2; D might be TRBD1 (5 bases). Deletions cut 3 bases from V and 1 base from J, with 10 bases between. Germline CDR1 and CDR2: SGDLS and YYNGEE. CDR3 size: 15 residues. DNA for the CDR3: TGTGCCAGCAGCGACCAAACAGGGAACACCGGGGAGCTGTTTTTT. Its protein product is CASSDQTGNTGELFF.

The gene calls are TRBV19 and TRBJ1-4, with 8 nucleotides matching TRBD1. Germline trimming cut 9 bases from V and 3 bases from J; bases unmatched to any gene: 9. The V gene's germline CDR1 is LNHDA and CDR2 SQIVND (reference sequence). This CDR3 has 15 amino acids. CDR3 in amino acids: CASSRDRKANEKLFF. The CDR3, as DNA: TGTGCCAGCTCTCGGGACAGGAAAGCTAATGAAAAACTGTTTTTT.

The J gene is TRBJ2-7, the V gene TRBV15; 7 nucleotides agree with TRBD1. The CDR3 is 14 amino acids. Germline lookup yields CDR1 LNHNV and CDR2 YYDKDF (reference sequence). Trimming took 3 bases from V and 4 from J; bases not matched to a gene: 6. The CDR3 is CATSRPGQLYEQYF. CDR3 DNA sequence: TGTGCCACCAGCAGGCCGGGACAGTTGTACGAGCAGTACTTC.

The gene calls are TRBV3-1 (or the pseudogene TRBV3-2) and TRBJ2-5; D possibly corresponds to TRBD2 (5 bases). The CDR3 runs to 13 residues. CDR1 and CDR2 from the germline V gene are LGHDT and YNNKEL (reference sequence). Deletions cut 0 bases from V and 5 bases from J, with 7 bases between. The CDR3 here is CASSQDSVETQYF. The CDR3, as DNA: TGTGCCAGCAGCCAAGATAGCGTTGAGACCCAGTACTTC.

The rearrangement joins TRBV4-1 to TRBJ2-1, with unresolved D. CDR1 is MGHRA, CDR2 YSYEKL, per germline. This CDR3 is built from 15 residues. V was trimmed by 0 bases and J by 3 bases, leaving 9 bases between them. The CDR3 coding sequence is TGCGCCAGCAGCCAAGATCTTGGGCACTACAATGAGCAGTTCTTC. Its protein is CASSQDLGHYNEQFF.

CDR3 nucleotide sequence: TGCGCCAGCAGCTTGGGAGGCGGAGAGAGGTTGGGTGAAGCTTTCTTT. This gives the protein CASSLGGGERLGEAFF. The chain joins TRBV5-1 to TRBJ1-1; D is ambiguous. Trimming removed 0 bases at V and 7 bases at J, with 19 bases between. This CDR3 has 16 amino acids. CDR1 is SGHRS and CDR2 is YFSETQ in the germline V gene.